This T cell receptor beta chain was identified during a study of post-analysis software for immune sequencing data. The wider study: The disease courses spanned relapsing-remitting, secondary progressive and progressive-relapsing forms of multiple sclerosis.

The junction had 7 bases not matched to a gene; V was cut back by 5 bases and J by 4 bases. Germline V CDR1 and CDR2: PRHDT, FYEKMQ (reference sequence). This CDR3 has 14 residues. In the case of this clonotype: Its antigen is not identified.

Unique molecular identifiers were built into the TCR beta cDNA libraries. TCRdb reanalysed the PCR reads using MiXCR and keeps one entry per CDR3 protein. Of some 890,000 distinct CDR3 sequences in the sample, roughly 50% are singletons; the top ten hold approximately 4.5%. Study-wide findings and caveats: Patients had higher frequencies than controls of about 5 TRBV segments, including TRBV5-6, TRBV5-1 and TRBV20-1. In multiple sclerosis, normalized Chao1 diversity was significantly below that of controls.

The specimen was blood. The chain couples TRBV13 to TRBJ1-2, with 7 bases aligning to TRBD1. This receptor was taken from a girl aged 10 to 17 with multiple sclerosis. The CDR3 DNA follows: TGTGCCAGCAGCCACGACAGGGAGGGCTATGGCTACACCTTC. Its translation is CASSHDREGYGYTF.